A selection of T cell receptor beta chains follows, all from one sample in a study of CD8 T cells in Susac syndrome. TCRdb independently ran MiXCR on the immunoSEQ multiplex PCR reads; one entry per CDR3 protein. This repertoire shows about 150,000 distinct CDR3 sequences, 95% to 97% found once; its top ten account for less than 0.15%. The sequencing sample was made of CD4+ T cells from PBMCs. Receptors were obtained from a human donor with Susac syndrome. Each CDR3 is given with its conserved first and last residue. The order of the fields is D gene, V gene, J gene, clone size, CDR3 DNA, CDR3 protein. The D gene is left open where the match is weak. Size is stated for part of the rows, as once, few or many counts, or as a class when the clone is expanded.

.,TRBV18,TRBJ2-1,.,TGTGCCAGCTCACCACTCGGAGGGAGAAGCTCCTACAATGAGCAGTTCTTC,CASSPLGGRSSYNEQFF
.,TRBV7-9,TRBJ1-6,.,TGTGCCAGCAGCTTAGCGAACGGACCTCACCCTGCCTATAATTCACCCCTCCACTTT,CASSLANGPHPAYNSPLHF
.,TRBV15,TRBJ2-3,.,TGTGCCACCAGCAGAGACCCCACAGATACGCAGTATTTT,CATSRDPTDTQYF
.,TRBV20-1,TRBJ1-2,.,TGCAGCAGTAACAGGATGAAAACCCAGCCGCGGACGGCCGGCTACACCTTC,CSSNRMKTQPRTAGYTF
TRBD2,TRBV7-2,TRBJ2-5,.,TGTGCCAGCAGCGCGACGACTAGCGGGGGAGAGACCCAGTACTTC,CASSATTSGGETQYF
TRBD1,TRBV5-1,TRBJ2-1,.,TGCGCCAGCAGCGAGGGGACAGGGGGAGCCTACAATGAGCAGTTCTTC,CASSEGTGGAYNEQFF
.,TRBV4-2,TRBJ1-2,.,TGTGCCAGCAGCCAAGAGACGGTATCTAACTATGGCTACACCTTC,CASSQETVSNYGYTF
.,TRBV5-1,TRBJ2-5,.,TGCGCCAGCAGCACAAGTTTCCGAGAGACCCAGTACTTC,CASSTSFRETQYF
.,TRBV20-1,TRBJ1-2,.,TGCAGTGCTAGAGATTGGGGTAGGGGCTTCGGCTACACCTTC,CSARDWGRGFGYTF
.,TRBV6-5,TRBJ1-2,.,TGTGCCAGCACTCAGGGGCAGGGCTACACCTTC,CASTQGQGYTF
TRBD2,TRBV11-2,TRBJ2-3,once,TGTGCCAGCAGCTTTAGCGGGAGTAGCACAGATACGCAGTATTTT,CASSFSGSSTDTQYF
.,TRBV20-1,TRBJ2-5,.,TGCAGTGCCACCGGGTCTGTGGAGACCCAGTACTTC,CSATGSVETQYF
TRBD2,TRBV3-1,TRBJ2-3,.,TGTGCCAGCAGCCTCCTCACCGGGGGGGCCTGGGATACGCAGTATTTT,CASSLLTGGAWDTQYF
.,TRBV15,TRBJ2-3,.,TGTGCCACCAGCAGTAGACTAGTTGCAGATACGCAGTATTTT,CATSSRLVADTQYF
TRBD2,TRBV10-3,TRBJ2-7,once,TGTGCCAGCAGACTAGCGGGAGCTAAGGGAGAGCAGTACTTC,CASRLAGAKGEQYF
.,TRBV20-1,TRBJ2-7,.,TGCAGTGCTACACCGACTAGGAGTGGTTTTGCCGACGAGCAGTACTTC,CSATPTRSGFADEQYF
.,TRBV14,TRBJ1-1,.,TGTGCCAGCAGCCGCGTGGGATCAACTGAAGCTTTCTTT,CASSRVGSTEAFF
.,TRBV12-3/TRBV12-4,TRBJ2-7,.,TGTGCCAGCAGCCCGCGGACTGGCCGGGGAGAGCAGTACTTC,CASSPRTGRGEQYF
TRBD1,TRBV6-5,TRBJ1-2,.,TGTGCCAGCAGTACACTTACAGGGGCGAATGGCTACACCTTC,CASSTLTGANGYTF
.,TRBV11-2,TRBJ2-3,.,TGTGCCAGCACTGCGATGGATACGCAGTATTTT,CASTAMDTQYF
.,TRBV2,TRBJ2-1,.,TGTGCCGGATCCCAGGCGGGGAACAATGAGCAGTTCTTC,CAGSQAGNNEQFF
.,TRBV9,TRBJ2-5,few,TGTGCCAGCAGCGTAGTGGGGGAGACCCAGTACTTC,CASSVVGETQYF
.,TRBV18,TRBJ2-4,.,TGTGCCAGCTCACCACCGGATGGAGGAAACATTCAGTACTTC,CASSPPDGGNIQYF